This T cell receptor beta chain comes out of a study of T cells in Graves' hyperthyroidism and ophthalmopathy. Researchers amplified the TCR beta CDR3 regions from RNA transcripts. With the HTBI primer set, the TCR CDR3 went through a first round of RT-PCR. TCRdb fed the multiplex PCR reads into MiXCR, producing one record per CDR3 protein. The sample includes under 650,000 distinct CDR3 sequences, roughly 15% of them seen just once. CDR3 length equals 16 residues. The germline gives CDR1 SGDLS, CDR2 YYNGEE. Trimming removed 0 bases from V and 6 bases from J, with 16 bases in between. The specimen was blood. The receptor comes from a woman in her 30s with Graves' hyperthyroidism. The chain uses TRBV9 and TRBJ2-1; maybe TRBD2 (8 bases). This CDR3 is CASSVANGRGLNEQFF. For the CDR3, the DNA is TGTGCCAGCAGCGTAGCTAACGGGAGGGGGCTCAATGAGCAGTTCTTC.